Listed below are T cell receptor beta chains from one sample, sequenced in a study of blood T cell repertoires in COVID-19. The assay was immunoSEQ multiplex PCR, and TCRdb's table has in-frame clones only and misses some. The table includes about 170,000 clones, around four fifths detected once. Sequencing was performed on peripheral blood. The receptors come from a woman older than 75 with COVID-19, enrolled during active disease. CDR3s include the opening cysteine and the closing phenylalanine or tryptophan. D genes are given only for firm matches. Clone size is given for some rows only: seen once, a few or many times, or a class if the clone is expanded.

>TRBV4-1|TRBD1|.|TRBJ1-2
CASSQAGTVLRNGYTF
TGCGCCAGCAGCCAAGCAGGGACAGTTCTTCGCAACGGCTACACCTTC
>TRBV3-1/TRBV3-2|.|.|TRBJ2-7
CASSQGAQRSKQYF
TGTGCCAGCAGCCAAGGAGCGCAGCGGTCCAAGCAGTACTTC
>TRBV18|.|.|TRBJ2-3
CASSPADTQYF
TGTGCCAGCTCCCCCGCAGATACGCAGTATTTT
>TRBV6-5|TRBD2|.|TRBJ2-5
CASSYYGGVKTQYF
TGTGCCAGCAGTTACTACGGGGGGGTGAAGACCCAGTACTTC
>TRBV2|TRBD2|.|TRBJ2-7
CASSEAFLRTSGNEQYF
TGTGCCAGCAGTGAAGCGTTTCTCCGGACTAGCGGGAACGAGCAGTACTTC
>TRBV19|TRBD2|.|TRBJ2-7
CASSPLSGGAIHEQYF
TGTGCCAGTAGTCCCCTTAGCGGGGGGGCCATCCACGAGCAGTACTTC
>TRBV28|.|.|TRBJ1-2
CASSAAGGYGYTF
TGTGCCAGCAGTGCGGCGGGGGGCTATGGCTACACCTTC
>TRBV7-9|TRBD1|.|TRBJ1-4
CASSLLPGGRTNEKLFF
TGTGCCAGCAGCTTACTCCCAGGGGGCCGAACTAATGAAAAACTGTTTTTT
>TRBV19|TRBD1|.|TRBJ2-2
CATRRSGTGNTGELFF
TGTGCCACTCGGAGGTCCGGGACAGGGAACACCGGGGAGCTGTTTTTT
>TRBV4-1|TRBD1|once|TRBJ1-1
CASSQLRQGLPGGTEAFF
TGCGCCAGCAGCCAACTACGACAGGGGCTCCCCGGAGGGACTGAAGCTTTCTTT
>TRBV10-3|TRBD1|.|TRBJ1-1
CAISAGTGAMNTEAFF
TGTGCCATCAGTGCCGGGACAGGGGCCATGAACACTGAAGCTTTCTTT
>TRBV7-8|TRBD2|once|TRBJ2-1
CASSPYPGTSDEEQFF
TGTGCCAGCAGCCCATACCCGGGGACTAGCGACGAAGAGCAGTTCTTC
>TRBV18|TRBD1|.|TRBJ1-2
CASSPTGGSYYGYTF
TGTGCCAGCTCACCCACAGGGGGCTCCTACTATGGCTACACCTTC
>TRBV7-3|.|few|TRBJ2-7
CASSLNSGEQYF
TGTGCCAGCAGCTTAAACTCGGGGGAGCAGTACTTC
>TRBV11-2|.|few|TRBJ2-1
CASSGAVGGHPYNEQFF
TGTGCCAGCAGCGGGGCTGTTGGCGGTCACCCCTACAATGAGCAGTTCTTC
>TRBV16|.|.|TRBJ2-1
CASSQFVNEQFF
TGTGCCAGCAGCCAATTTGTAAATGAGCAGTTCTTC
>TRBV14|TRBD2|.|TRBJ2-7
CASSQAPRLAGSYEQYF
TGTGCCAGCAGCCAAGCCCCCAGACTAGCGGGCTCCTACGAGCAGTACTTC
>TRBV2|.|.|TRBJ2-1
CASSDGLAGLNEQFF
TGTGCCAGCAGTGATGGGCTAGCAGGCCTCAATGAGCAGTTCTTC
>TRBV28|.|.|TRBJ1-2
CASSLFRQHNYGYTF
TGTGCCAGCAGTTTATTCCGACAGCATAACTATGGCTACACCTTC
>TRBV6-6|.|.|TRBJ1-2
CATLAGGYGYTF
TGTGCCACCCTTGCGGGGGGTTATGGCTACACCTTC
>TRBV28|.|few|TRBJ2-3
CASSPVTSSDTQYF
TGTGCCAGCAGTCCCGTCACTAGTTCCGATACGCAGTATTTT
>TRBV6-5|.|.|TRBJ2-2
CASSYWRGELFF
TGTGCCAGCAGTTATTGGAGGGGGGAGCTGTTTTTT
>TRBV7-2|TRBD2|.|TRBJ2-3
CASTLMTGGIADTQYF
TGTGCCAGCACTCTTATGACGGGGGGAATCGCAGATACGCAGTATTTT
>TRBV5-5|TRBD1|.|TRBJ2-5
CASSLMTGGNQETQYF
TGTGCCAGCAGCCTAATGACAGGGGGAAACCAAGAGACCCAGTACTTC